The entry below gives a single T cell receptor beta chain sequence along with its context. This clonotype appeared many times. Its antigen remains unidentified. No base quality values were provided; no much bigger clone lies one nucleotide off. TCR beta CDR3 regions were amplified from RNA transcripts for repertoire sequencing. The first round of RT-PCR was done with HTBI primers and the Qiagen OneStep RT-PCR kit, and was followed by a second round of multiplex PCR, then size selection and purification. Libraries were sequenced on an Illumina HiSeq2000 using paired-end 100 bp reads. For the original study's pipeline: SOAPnuke was used to process the reads, throwing out any read that had adapters, had uncalled bases, had a mean Phred below 15, or lacked an exact constant-primer or identifier match. High-quality paired reads were merged with COPE v1.2.5. Each unique nucleotide sequence was defined as a clonotype, and clonotypes were aligned to IMGT TRB V, D and J references with MiTCR v1.1. The analysis was limited to V-J combinations with a frequency above 0.0001, which together covered 99.2% of the repertoires. A TCR clonal expansion and chaos score per V-J combination was defined as the ratio of F50 clonal expansion to chaos observed in the TCRdist matrix. Features were reduced by Welch's t-statistics and random forest to approximately 13 V-J combinations, which fed a naive Bayes classifier. The Morisita-Horn index was used to measure how similar the thyroid and blood repertoires were. Using fastp at Q25 and MiXCR, TCRdb reprocessed the public reads and kept productive beta chains. Rows with one shared CDR3 protein collapse into an entry with the most common genes and DNA. The authors' filters were not applied to this entry. For this sample there are 200,000 to 250,000 distinct CDR3 sequences; roughly 21% appear just once. The leading ten clones occupy around 40% of the sample.

Compared with germline, V lacks 3 bases and J lacks 5 bases; bases without a gene match: 6. Measured from the cysteine to the phenylalanine, the CDR3 is 15 residues long. Only the CDR3 region is kept as DNA, spanning 45 bases read in frame from base 1. The germline V gene provides CDR1 SGDLS and CDR2 YYNGEE. These data are taken from a study of Graves' ophthalmopathy and Graves' hyperthyroidism listed by TCRdb under 2018. About the full investigation: Peripheral blood was collected at initial diagnosis, prior to any treatment. The study used TCR beta repertoire signatures to distinguish Graves' ophthalmopathy from Graves' hyperthyroidism and to predict progression to ophthalmopathy. In total, approximately 130 blood samples were TCR-sequenced: 43 ophthalmopathy, over 70 hyperthyroidism and about 17 hyperthyroidism-to-ophthalmopathy patients. To explore V-J signatures distinguishing ophthalmopathy from hyperthyroidism, a discovery set of 100 or so patients (about 41 ophthalmopathy, roughly 60 stable hyperthyroidism) was enrolled. For independent validation, a separate cohort was made up of around 18 hyperthyroidism patients plus 17 patients who later progressed from hyperthyroidism to ophthalmopathy. In roughly 6 hyperthyroidism patients, T-cell repertoires of thyroid tissue and blood were compared. Following sample collection, hyperthyroidism patients were given methimazole at a starting dose of 30 mg daily, and ophthalmopathy patients were given high-dose intravenous methylprednisolone. For training and testing, the 80 to 100 patients in the discovery cohort were randomly divided in a 7:3 ratio.

Broad study findings and their caveats: In validation, the model predicted ophthalmopathy progression with 55% to 71% sensitivity and approximately 72% specificity; eleven to twelve predicted patients were CT-confirmed with GO in a median of approximately 6.2 months. No statistical method was used to set the sample size in advance, and the investigators knew which group each participant was assigned to. Most of the expanded thyroid clonotypes with a frequency above 0.001 were also detected in blood, and it was suggested that the thyroid immune response may be reflected by blood repertoires. In cross-validation, the 13-signature model distinguished ophthalmopathy from stable hyperthyroidism with just over 85% sensitivity and about 81% specificity, while in the test set the corresponding values were approximately 80% and 75%.

Patients with ophthalmopathy had moderately to severely active disease, with a Clinical Activity Score of 3 or more, a NOSPECS grade of 4 or more, and a disease duration of less than 3 months. Anyone with other autoimmune diseases, uncontrolled infections, pregnancy or lactation was excluded from the study. Clinical symptoms, serum thyroxine, TRAb, thyroid ultrasound and orbital computed tomography formed the basis of the diagnosis. Using Ficoll-Paque density gradient centrifugation, PBMCs were isolated from about 9.4 ml of fresh peripheral blood. Total RNA was extracted with Trizol reagent and quality-checked on an Agilent 2100 Bioanalyzer.

Sequencing input: peripheral blood. The clonotype was recovered from a woman in her 50s with Graves' ophthalmopathy. Donor details come from another sample of the same person, matched by shared clones. The chain is assembled from TRBV9 and TRBJ2-5, and 11 bases in between align with TRBD2. Here is the DNA: TGTGCCAGCAGCGGCCTAGCGGGAGGTTTGGAGACCCAGTACTTC. This gives the protein CASSGLAGGLETQYF.